These 30 T cell receptor beta chains originate from one sample sequenced in a study of blood T cell repertoires in COVID-19. The table came from immunoSEQ multiplex PCR; TCRdb's copy has only in-frame clones and leaves some out. The sample has 70,000 to 90,000 clones, around 87% seen once. Sequenced: peripheral blood. The source is an elderly man with active or convalescent COVID-19.

The chain recombines TRBV23-1 with TRBJ2-3, with 8 bases identical to TRBD1. TRBV23-1 is noted as an ORF with a role that remains uncertain. The CDR3 covers 20 residues. The V segment lost 0 bases and the J segment 0 bases; nucleotides outside the gene matches: 14. CDR3 nucleotides: TGCGCCAGCAGTCAATCGATGGACAGGGTAGGGTTCGGCAGCACAGATACGCAGTATTTT. Encoded protein: CASSQSMDRVGFGSTDTQYF.

V gene TRBV18 combines with J gene TRBJ2-3, with TRBD2 identical over 11 bases. The CDR3 loop spans 16 amino acids. The germline gives CDR1 KGHSH, CDR2 LQKENI. Trimming took 5 bases from V and 8 from J; bases not matched to a gene: 12. The CDR3 sequence is CASSTTSGGAHATQYF. The CDR3 coding sequence is TGTGCCAGCTCAACTACTAGCGGGGGTGCCCACGCTACGCAGTATTTT.

V gene TRBV5-4 combines with J gene TRBJ1-2; tentatively, D is TRBD1 (6 bases). Germline CDR1 is SGHNT and CDR2 is YYREEE (reference sequence). V lost 4 bases to trimming and J lost 8 bases, with 21 bases between them. The CDR3 is made up of 15 amino acids. The CDR3 nucleotides are TGTGCCAGCAGCCCCGGTGGGGTAGTTGGGGGCGGCTACACCTTC. Translation: CASSPGGVVGGGYTF.

The chain couples TRBV7-6 to TRBJ2-2, with D perhaps matching TRBD2 (6 bases). The CDR3 totals 17 residues. Germline CDR1 SGHVS, CDR2 FNYEAQ. The V gene lost 1 base and the J gene lost 1 base, with 13 bases spanning the gap. CDR3 nucleotide sequence: TGTGCCAGCAGCTTAGGGCGTAGCGGAGTGAACACCGGGGAGCTGTTTTTT. Amino acid sequence: CASSLGRSGVNTGELFF.

This clone was counted once. This rearrangement joins TRBV6-1 to TRBJ2-7; maybe TRBD1 (6 bases). The CDR3 has 13 residues. The V gene lost 3 bases and the J gene lost 4 bases, with 10 bases spanning the gap. Germline V lookup: CDR1 MNHNS, CDR2 SASEGT. CDR3 region: CASSDPDRYEQYV. CDR3 in DNA: TGTGCCAGCAGTGACCCGGACAGATACGAGCAGTACGTC.

The V call is TRBV7-9, the J call TRBJ1-4; tentatively, D is TRBD1 (5 bases). CDR1 and CDR2 from the germline V gene are SEHNR and FQNEAQ (reference sequence). Trimming pared 5 bases from V and 8 bases from J, leaving 18 bases between. This CDR3 region has 15 residues. CDR3 residues: CASSVAQGHREKLFF. CDR3 nucleotides: TGTGCCAGCAGCGTGGCCCAGGGTCATAGGGAAAAACTGTTTTTT.

The V call is TRBV19, the J call TRBJ1-5; D might be TRBD1 (5 bases). Trimming left V 4 bases short and J 7 bases short, with 8 bases between. The length of the CDR3 is 12 residues. Germline V lookup: CDR1 LNHDA, CDR2 SQIVND (reference sequence). The DNA for the CDR3 is TGTGCCAGTAGTACGGGACTACAGCCCCAGCATTTT. Its translation is CASSTGLQPQHF.

The J gene is TRBJ2-5, the V gene TRBV6-1; TRBD2 aligns across 9 bases. Germline CDR1 and CDR2: MNHNS and SASEGT. The CDR3 sequence is 16 residues long. Trimming at V came to 3 bases and at J to 2 bases, leaving 7 bases not matched to a gene. CDR3 sequence reads: CASSDIGGRGQETQYF. In nucleotides, the CDR3 is TGTGCCAGCAGTGACATTGGCGGGAGGGGTCAAGAGACCCAGTACTTC.

DNA of the CDR3: TGTGCCACCAGCAGATCGACAGGGCGAAATCAGCCCCAGCATTTT. It translates to CATSRSTGRNQPQHF. This chain uses TRBV15 with TRBJ1-5, with 7 bases matching TRBD1. The trim removed 2 bases at V and 4 bases at J, leaving 5 bases unmatched. The length of the CDR3 is 15 residues. Germline CDR1 and CDR2: LNHNV and YYDKDF (reference sequence).

The table lists this clone with a count of one. This chain joins TRBV24-1 and TRBJ1-1; a possible D gene is TRBD1 (5 bases). The germline V gene encodes CDR1 KGHDR and CDR2 SFDVKD. Trimming shortened V by 7 bases and J by 8 bases, and 13 bases separated the two germline ends. The CDR3 runs to 12 residues. The CDR3 sequence is CATRGPEGEAFF. DNA for the CDR3: TGTGCCACCAGGGGACCGGAGGGGGAAGCTTTCTTT.

CDR3 DNA: TGTGCCACCCGAGGGGGGGGCGGCTATGGCTACACCTTC. It codes for CATRGGGGYGYTF. V gene TRBV19 combines with J gene TRBJ1-2, with a weak D call TRBD1 (6 bases). CDR1 and CDR2 from the germline V gene are LNHDA and SQIVND (reference sequence). Deletions cut 10 bases from V and 4 bases from J, with 16 bases between. The CDR3 runs 13 residues.

The rearrangement joins TRBV2 to TRBJ1-2, with TRBD1 matching 8 bases. CDR3 length: 13 residues. The germline gives CDR1 SNHLY, CDR2 FYNNEI. The ends lost 6 bases at V and 8 bases at J; junction bases unmatched: 8. This chain's CDR3 is CASRNQGARGYTF. The CDR3 DNA reads as TGTGCCAGCAGAAACCAGGGGGCCCGGGGCTACACCTTC.

J is TRBJ1-1 and V is TRBV7-6, with TRBD1 identical over 7 bases. V lost 5 bases and J lost 4; bases outside the gene matches: 7. CDR1 and CDR2 (germline): SGHVS, FNYEAQ. The CDR3 consists of 14 residues. The DNA of the CDR3 is TGTGCCAGCAGCCCTGAACAGGGGAGCACTGAAGCTTTCTTT. This translates into CASSPEQGSTEAFF. The whole variable domain, filled in from reference TRBV7-6 and TRBJ1-1, reads GAGVSQSPRYKVTKRGQDVALRCDPISGHVSLYWYRQALGQGPEFLTYFNYEAQQDKSGLPNDRFSAERPEGSISTLTIQRTEQRDSAMYRCASSPEQGSTEAFFGQGTRLTVV.

This clone was seen just once. This chain uses TRBV2 with TRBJ1-2; D remains ambiguous. Trimming stripped 0 bases from V and 7 bases from J, with 12 bases between. The CDR3 has 14 amino acids. The germline V gene encodes CDR1 SNHLY and CDR2 FYNNEI. DNA for the CDR3: TGTGCCAGCAGTGAAGCGAAAGTATTCGGTGGCTACACCTTC. This gives the protein CASSEAKVFGGYTF.

This clone was counted once. The genes are TRBV6-2 or TRBV6-3 and TRBJ1-5; TRBD1 agrees at 8 bases. This CDR3 has 14 residues. The trim removed 4 bases at V and 4 bases at J, leaving 3 bases unmatched. CDR1 and CDR2 (germline): MNHEY, SVGEGT. CDR3 residues: CASSLQGGNQPQHF. CDR3 sequence (DNA): TGTGCCAGCAGTTTACAGGGGGGGAATCAGCCCCAGCATTTT.

This chain's CDR3 is CSARDLTEAFF. The CDR3 DNA follows: TGCAGTGCTAGAGACCTCACTGAAGCTTTCTTT. The V and J genes are TRBV20-1 and TRBJ1-1; no clear D. The CDR3 covers 11 residues. Germline V gene sequence: CDR1 DFQATT, CDR2 SNEGSKA (reference sequence). The V gene lost 0 bases and the J gene lost 4 bases, with 3 bases spanning the gap.

The chain joins TRBV6-1 to TRBJ1-3, with a possible D match to TRBD1 (6 bases). The V gene's germline CDR1 is MNHNS and CDR2 SASEGT. The CDR3 runs 17 residues. Trimming pared 2 bases from V and 0 bases from J, leaving 14 bases between. In DNA, the CDR3 is TGTGCCAGCAGTGAAACCGGGGGGGCCTACTCTGGAAACACCATATATTTT. It is translated as CASSETGGAYSGNTIYF.

A single count supports this clone. The rearrangement links TRBV5-1 to TRBJ1-1; no clear D gene. Trimming took off 0 bases at V and 1 base at J, with 16 bases between the two ends. This CDR3 spans 17 amino acids. The V gene's germline CDR1 is SGHRS and CDR2 YFSETQ. The CDR3 region is CASSLAAAVPENTEAFF. For the CDR3, the DNA is TGCGCCAGCAGCTTGGCGGCGGCGGTACCTGAGAACACTGAAGCTTTCTTT.

The rearrangement links TRBV6-5 to TRBJ1-6, with D maybe TRBD1 (6 bases). Per germline, CDR1 MNHEY and CDR2 SVGAGI. V lost 7 bases and J lost 4, with 11 bases in between. The CDR3 is 14 amino acids. The CDR3 reads CASNRDKYNSPLHF. The DNA for the CDR3 is TGTGCCAGCAACAGGGACAAATATAATTCACCCCTCCACTTT.

The genes are TRBV9 and TRBJ2-1; 7 positions agree with TRBD2. This CDR3 contains 16 residues. CDR1 SGDLS and CDR2 YYNGEE come from the germline V gene. V lost 6 bases, J lost 0 bases, and 9 bases stayed unmatched. The CDR3 region is CASKIRRGSSYNEQFF. CDR3 sequence (DNA): TGTGCCAGCAAAATCCGGCGGGGGAGCTCCTACAATGAGCAGTTCTTC. Drawing the rest from reference TRBV9 and TRBJ2-1, the complete variable domain is DSGVTQTPKHLITATGQRVTLRCSPRSGDLSVYWYQQSLDQGLQFLIQYYNGEERAKGNILERFSAQQFPDLHSELNLSSLELGDSALYFCASKIRRGSSYNEQFFGPGTRLTVL.

This chain connects TRBV3-1 (or the pseudogene TRBV3-2) to TRBJ1-3, with D uncertain. This CDR3 is 16 amino acids long. V dropped 0 bases and J dropped 0 bases, with 9 bases sitting between them. The germline V gene has CDR1 LGHDT and CDR2 YNNKEL (reference sequence). The CDR3 DNA is TGTGCCAGCAGCCAAGACCTGGGGAGCTCTGGAAACACCATATATTTT. Protein product: CASSQDLGSSGNTIYF.

This chain connects TRBV6-1 to TRBJ2-2; D perhaps matches TRBD1 (5 bases). V lost 3 bases and J 6 bases, leaving 11 bases between the germline ends. Per germline, CDR1 MNHNS and CDR2 SASEGT. This CDR3 contains 14 residues. CDR3 sequence (DNA): TGTGCCAGCAGTGAGGGGCTCAGCGCCGGGGAGCTGTTTTTT. Protein: CASSEGLSAGELFF.

The chain combines TRBV7-9 with TRBJ2-3; D is perhaps TRBD2 (6 bases). Trimming removed 1 base from V and 3 bases from J, with 11 bases in between. The CDR3 is made up of 15 amino acids. Germline V gives CDR1 SEHNR, CDR2 FQNEAQ (reference sequence). CDR3 loop: CASSLGGGGTDTQYF. DNA for the CDR3: TGTGCCAGCAGCTTAGGAGGAGGAGGGACAGATACGCAGTATTTT.

The table lists this clone with a count of one. This chain uses TRBV5-6 with TRBJ1-5, with D possibly being TRBD1 (6 bases). The V and J ends lost 3 bases and 3 bases respectively, with 13 bases between them. The CDR3 contains 15 residues. Germline lookup yields CDR1 SGHDT and CDR2 YYEEEE. The CDR3 spells CASSSMDRNNQPQHF. The DNA of the CDR3 is TGTGCCAGCAGCTCTATGGACAGAAACAATCAGCCCCAGCATTTT.

This clone was seen once. The rearrangement joins TRBV25-1 to TRBJ1-1, with 11 bases that match TRBD1. The CDR3 loop spans 15 amino acids. Germline V gene lookup returns CDR1 MGHDK and CDR2 SYGVNS. J lost 8 bases, V lost 0 bases, and 5 bases had no gene match. The DNA for the CDR3 is TGTGCCAGCAGTGAATATCGCCGGGACAGGGGGGAAGCTTTCTTT. Encoded protein: CASSEYRRDRGEAFF.

The chain joins TRBV11-3 to TRBJ2-4; TRBD1 is a possible D gene (6 bases). The CDR3 loop spans 14 amino acids. V was trimmed by 3 bases and J by 9 bases, leaving 15 bases between them. Germline assignment: CDR1 SGHNT and CDR2 YENEEA. DNA of the CDR3: TGTGCCAGCAGCTTCCTGACAGGATTGTCCATTCAGTACTTC. Encoded protein: CASSFLTGLSIQYF. Full variable domain (rest looked up from reference TRBV11-3 and TRBJ2-4): EAGVVQSPRYKIIEKKQPVAFWCNPISGHNTLYWYLQNLGQGPELLIRYENEEAVDDSQLPKDRFSAERLKGVDSTLKIQPAELGDSAVYLCASSFLTGLSIQYFGAGTRLSVL.

The CDR3 loop reads CAWSVEEQPYGYTF. For the CDR3, the DNA is TGTGCCTGGAGTGTTGAGGAGCAGCCCTATGGCTACACCTTC. The genes are TRBV30 and TRBJ1-2; no reliable D call. With 0 bases removed from V and 4 bases from J, the gap between germline ends came to 12 bases. The CDR3 spans 14 residues. Germline assignment: CDR1 GTSNPN and CDR2 SVGIG (reference sequence).

V and J are TRBV18 and TRBJ2-6; TRBD1 aligns across 8 bases. With V trimmed by 3 bases and J by 4 bases, 5 bases remained unmatched. The CDR3 runs 16 residues. The germline CDR1 and CDR2 sequences are KGHSH and LQKENI. The chain's CDR3 is CASSPMDRAGANVLTF. The CDR3 region has the DNA TGTGCCAGCTCACCCATGGACAGGGCCGGGGCCAACGTCCTGACTTTC.

This rearrangement joins TRBV7-2 to TRBJ2-5; 7 positions agree with TRBD1. Germline V gene data show CDR1 as SGHTA and CDR2 as FQGNSA. The CDR3 extends over 18 amino acids. After removal of 2 bases from V and 3 bases from J, the junction contained 15 bases not matched to a gene. The chain's CDR3 is CASSLYDRAYLGEETQYF. The CDR3 nucleotides are TGTGCCAGCAGCTTATACGACAGGGCCTACTTAGGAGAAGAGACCCAGTACTTC.

The genes are TRBV19 and TRBJ1-2, with 10 bases fitting TRBD1. V trimming: 6 bases; J trimming: 4 bases; junction bases outside the gene matches: 8. Looked up from germline, CDR1 is LNHDA and CDR2 is SQIVND (reference sequence). CDR3 size: 15 residues. CDR3 loop: CASRTGQGGRYGYTF. In DNA, the CDR3 is TGTGCCAGTAGAACTGGACAGGGGGGCCGCTATGGCTACACCTTC.